The 29 T cell receptor beta chains below were found in one sample sequenced in a study of blood T cell repertoires in COVID-19. Sequencing used immunoSEQ multiplex PCR; TCRdb keeps in-frame clones, though not all of them. The profile shows about 160,000 clones, around 90% of them singletons. Sequenced sample: peripheral blood. These receptors were collected from a woman aged 55-70 years who had recovered from COVID-19.

The rearrangement links TRBV7-9 to TRBJ2-1, with 9 positions matching TRBD1. This CDR3 is 15 amino acids long. Germline V gene lookup returns CDR1 SEHNR and CDR2 FQNEAQ (reference sequence). With 4 bases clipped from V and 7 bases from J, the junction kept 8 bases outside the gene matches. In DNA, the CDR3 is TGTGCCAGCAGCTCGGACAGGGGAGGCTCAAATGAGCAGTTCTTC. It yields the protein CASSSDRGGSNEQFF.

Here the CDR3 reads CASSQKQGLCLTNEKLFF. As DNA, the CDR3 is TGTGCCAGCAGCCAAAAACAGGGATTGTGCCTAACTAATGAAAAACTGTTTTTT. The rearrangement links TRBV3-1 (or the pseudogene TRBV3-2) to TRBJ1-4; D perhaps matches TRBD1 (6 bases). The germline V gene has CDR1 LGHDT and CDR2 YNNKEL (reference sequence). The CDR3 consists of 18 residues. Trimming pared 2 bases from V and 1 base from J, leaving 17 bases between.

This clone was detected once. The chain employs TRBV24-1 and TRBJ2-1; 7 positions match TRBD2. The CDR3 spans 17 residues. CDR1 and CDR2 (germline): KGHDR, SFDVKD. Unmatched junction bases numbered 16, after V lost 4 bases and J lost 8 bases. The CDR3 reads CATSESGRNLGRDEQFF. In nucleotides, the CDR3 is TGTGCCACCAGTGAGTCGGGACGTAACCTTGGGAGGGATGAGCAGTTCTTC.

The J gene is TRBJ1-5, the V gene TRBV4-3; D might be TRBD1 (5 bases). CDR3 length: 16 residues. Germline CDR1 is LGHNA and CDR2 is YSLEER. Trimming shortened V by 0 bases and J by 2 bases, and 11 bases separated the two germline ends. The CDR3 here is CASSQDWSGGNQPQHF. The CDR3 bases are TGCGCCAGCAGCCAAGATTGGTCGGGGGGCAATCAGCCCCAGCATTTT.

The chain employs TRBV19 and TRBJ1-5; 7 nucleotides match TRBD1. J lost 7 bases, V lost 6 bases, and 6 bases had no gene match. This CDR3 comprises 13 residues. Looked up from germline, CDR1 is LNHDA and CDR2 is SQIVND (reference sequence). The CDR3 loop reads CASSQAGGQPQHF. The CDR3 bases are TGTGCCAGTAGCCAAGCAGGGGGGCAGCCCCAGCATTTT.

This chain links TRBV4-2 with TRBJ2-2; TRBD2 aligns across 9 bases. V was pared by 3 bases and J by 2 bases, with 7 bases of the junction left unmatched. The CDR3 has 17 residues. CDR1 and CDR2 (germline): LGHNA, YNFKEQ. In DNA form, the CDR3 reads TGTGCCAGCAGCCACCCTGGCGGGGGGGCAAACACCGGGGAGCTGTTTTTT. This translates into CASSHPGGGANTGELFF.

This clone showed up just once. The CDR3 sequence is CASKGGGWGTNTEAFF. Here the CDR3 DNA reads TGTGCCTCAAAAGGGGGAGGGTGGGGAACAAACACTGAAGCTTTCTTT. J is TRBJ1-1 and V is TRBV10-3; D is perhaps TRBD1 (6 bases). The V end lost 11 bases, the J end lost 2 bases, and 24 bases lay between the germline ends. The CDR3 spans 16 residues. Germline lookup yields CDR1 ENHRY and CDR2 SYGVKD.

V gene TRBV7-2 combines with J gene TRBJ1-5; TRBD1 matches at 7 bases. This CDR3 region has 13 residues. With 5 bases clipped from V and 6 bases from J, the junction kept 4 bases outside the gene matches. CDR1 SGHTA and CDR2 FQGNSA come from the germline V gene. The CDR3 loop is CASSRDRVQPQHF. CDR3 nucleotides: TGTGCCAGCAGCCGCGACAGGGTTCAGCCCCAGCATTTT.

The rearrangement uses TRBV5-1 and TRBJ2-7; 7 nucleotides align to TRBD2. From germline, CDR1 is SGHRS and CDR2 YFSETQ. The CDR3 has 17 amino acids. The ends lost 0 bases at V and 3 bases at J; junction bases unmatched: 12. CDR3 in amino acids: CASSLVAFLAEGYEQYF. DNA for the CDR3: TGCGCCAGCAGCTTGGTGGCTTTTCTAGCGGAGGGCTACGAGCAGTACTTC. Combining the CDR3 with reference TRBV5-1 and TRBJ2-7 gives the whole variable domain KAGVTQTPRYLIKTRGQQVTLSCSPISGHRSVSWYQQTPGQGLQFLFEYFSETQRNKGNFPGRFSGRQFSNSRSEMNVSTLELGDSALYLCASSLVAFLAEGYEQYFGPGTRLTVT.

This chain links TRBV10-3 with TRBJ1-1; no definite D call. V lost 2 bases and J 4 bases, leaving 11 bases between the germline ends. The germline V gene encodes CDR1 ENHRY and CDR2 SYGVKD. The CDR3 is made up of 14 amino acids. The CDR3 sequence is CAISEPGLGTEAFF. Here the CDR3 DNA reads TGTGCCATCAGTGAGCCAGGCCTTGGCACTGAAGCTTTCTTT.

The rearrangement joins TRBV7-2 to TRBJ1-1, with unresolved D. The germline V and J ends were trimmed by 3 bases and 3 bases, with 11 bases remaining between them. The CDR3 runs to 14 residues. Germline CDR1 is SGHTA and CDR2 is FQGNSA. The CDR3 here is CASSLRSGDTEAFF. The CDR3 coding sequence is TGTGCCAGCAGCTTGCGGTCCGGCGACACTGAAGCTTTCTTT.

The V gene is TRBV5-1, the J gene TRBJ2-3; 8 bases line up with TRBD1. V lost 4 bases and J lost 2; bases outside the gene matches: 3. The CDR3 has 14 amino acids. Germline loops: CDR1 SGHRS, CDR2 YFSETQ. The CDR3 spells CASSAGQATDTQYF. In nucleotides, the CDR3 is TGCGCCAGCAGCGCGGGACAGGCCACAGATACGCAGTATTTT.

This chain links TRBV29-1 with TRBJ2-7; possibly TRBD2 for D (7 bases). CDR3 length equals 13 residues. V lost 7 bases and J 7 bases, leaving 20 bases between the germline ends. In germline, CDR1 is SQVTM, CDR2 ANQGSEA. CDR3 sequence (DNA): TGCAGCGCCGGGCAGCCTGAGGGGGGGGAGCAGTACTTC. Translated: CSAGQPEGGEQYF.

This clone was recorded once. The chain employs TRBV28 and TRBJ1-2, with TRBD1 identical over 7 bases. After removal of 4 bases from V and 4 bases from J, the junction contained 6 bases not matched to a gene. The CDR3 length is 14 residues. The germline V gene has CDR1 MDHEN and CDR2 SYDVKM. The CDR3 loop is CASSSQGVFYGYTF. The CDR3 nucleotides are TGTGCCAGCAGTTCCCAGGGGGTGTTCTATGGCTACACCTTC.

The chain has TRBV5-4 and TRBJ1-2; 9 nucleotides line up with TRBD1. J lost 5 bases, V lost 4 bases, and 6 bases had no gene match. The CDR3 runs to 14 residues. CDR1 SGHNT and CDR2 YYREEE come from the germline V gene (reference sequence). The CDR3 DNA is TGTGCCAGCAGCCAGGGACAGGGTTGGTATGGCTACACCTTC. Translation: CASSQGQGWYGYTF.

Turning to this clone: A junction end diverges from the germline sequence, so it may reflect a read error. This chain joins TRBV11-1 and TRBJ2-5; TRBD1 aligns across 8 bases. CDR1 and CDR2 from the germline V gene are SGHAT and FQDESV (reference sequence). The CDR3 has 14 residues. CDR3 DNA sequence: TGTGCCAGCAGCCGGGACAGGTGGCAAGAGTCCCAGTACTTC. It yields the protein CASSRDRWQESQYF. Full variable domain (outside the CDR3, taken from reference TRBV11-1 and TRBJ2-5): EAEVAQSPRYKITEKSQAVAFWCDPISGHATLYWYRQILGQGPELLVQFQDESVVDDSQLPKDRFSAERLKGVDSTLKIQPAELGDSAMYLCASSRDRWQESQYFGPGTRLLVL.

This clone was found once. The chain carries TRBV27 and TRBJ1-2; TRBD1 agrees at 7 bases. J gave up 4 bases and V 4 bases, and 12 bases lay outside the gene matches. Germline V lookup: CDR1 MNHEY, CDR2 SMNVEV (reference sequence). The CDR3 loop spans 16 amino acids. CDR3 sequence (DNA): TGTGCCAGCAGTTCAACCTTGGGACAGCTGACCTATGGCTACACCTTC. Its translation is CASSSTLGQLTYGYTF.

This chain links TRBV21-1 with TRBJ1-3. TRBV21-1 is a documented pseudogene. This CDR3 has 16 residues. CDR3 nucleotides: TGTGCCAGCAGCAAAGACGGGAAAGAAAGGGGAAACACCATATATTTT. This translates into CASSKDGKERGNTIYF.

This chain connects TRBV5-1 to TRBJ2-2; 9 bases match TRBD1. CDR3 length: 15 residues. With V trimmed by 5 bases and J by 1 base, 3 bases remained unmatched. Germline V gene lookup returns CDR1 SGHRS and CDR2 YFSETQ. The CDR3 nucleotides are TGCGCCAGCAGTCCGGGACAGGGGAACACCGGGGAGCTGTTTTTT. Its protein is CASSPGQGNTGELFF.

This clone was picked up many times. The chain has TRBV30 and TRBJ1-5; weak D call: TRBD1 (6 bases). Trimming removed 0 bases from V and 5 bases from J, with 11 bases in between. The V gene's germline CDR1 is GTSNPN and CDR2 SVGIG (reference sequence). This CDR3 is 14 amino acids long. DNA of the CDR3: TGTGCCTGGAGTGTACCACAGGGAGATCAGCCCCAGCATTTT. This gives the protein CAWSVPQGDQPQHF.

This chain connects TRBV5-1 to TRBJ1-1, with D maybe TRBD1 (5 bases). The CDR3 is 16 amino acids. Germline-derived CDR1 and CDR2 are SGHRS and YFSETQ. V lost 0 bases and J 5 bases, leaving 17 bases between the germline ends. The CDR3 region has the DNA TGCGCCAGCAGCTTGGAGGGTAGGGGTTTCGGAACTGAAGCTTTCTTT. This gives the protein CASSLEGRGFGTEAFF.

The rearrangement uses TRBV9 and TRBJ1-5; D is possibly TRBD1 (6 bases). The germline CDR1 and CDR2 sequences are SGDLS and YYNGEE. The CDR3 runs to 15 residues. V was clipped by 4 bases and J by 4 bases, with 15 bases between them. The CDR3 sequence: CASSSTGGTNQPQHF. The CDR3 DNA reads as TGTGCCAGCAGCTCGACGGGGGGCACGAATCAGCCCCAGCATTTT.

V and J are TRBV9 and TRBJ1-1; D is possibly TRBD1 (5 bases). The CDR3 totals 14 residues. Trimming removed 0 bases at V and 10 bases at J, with 16 bases between. Germline CDR1 and CDR2: SGDLS and YYNGEE. DNA of the CDR3: TGTGCCAGCAGCGTAGCTACAGGCCCCCTCCCAGCTTTCTTT. Translation gives CASSVATGPLPAFF.

V usage is TRBV12-3 or TRBV12-4 and J usage is TRBJ1-2; no clear D. Deletions cut 3 bases from V and 8 bases from J, with 13 bases between. The CDR3 has 13 residues. The CDR3 bases are TGTGCCAGCAGTTTTACGACAAGCAGGGGCTACACCTTC. Translated: CASSFTTSRGYTF.

The chain links TRBV29-1 to TRBJ2-1; TRBD1 agrees at 10 bases. Germline CDR1 and CDR2: SQVTM and ANQGSEA. J lost 7 bases, V lost 4 bases, and 7 bases had no gene match. This CDR3 has 14 residues. The CDR3 is CSVADRGRRNEQFF. CDR3 DNA: TGCAGCGTTGCTGACAGGGGGCGCAGGAATGAGCAGTTCTTC.

The rearrangement joins TRBV4-2 to TRBJ2-7; D not resolved. CDR1 is LGHNA, CDR2 YNFKEQ, per germline. CDR3 length: 14 residues. Between the trimmed V and J ends, which lost 3 bases and 0 bases, there was a span of 9 bases. The CDR3 is CASSQERVSYEQYF. The CDR3 coding sequence is TGTGCCAGCAGCCAGGAACGGGTCTCCTACGAGCAGTACTTC.

This chain connects TRBV5-1 to TRBJ1-1; 8 bases match TRBD1. V gave up 0 bases and J gave up 5 bases; unmatched junction bases: 3. Germline values: CDR1 SGHRS, CDR2 YFSETQ. CDR3 size: 14 residues. The CDR3 spells CASSLVTGGTEAFF. The CDR3 DNA reads as TGCGCCAGCAGCTTGGTCACAGGGGGGACTGAAGCTTTCTTT.

This rearrangement joins TRBV2 to TRBJ1-6; 9 nucleotides match TRBD1. The CDR3 has 14 residues. Unmatched junction bases numbered 6, after V lost 6 bases and J lost 9 bases. The germline gives CDR1 SNHLY, CDR2 FYNNEI. The CDR3 DNA follows: TGTGCCAGCAGGCCCGACAGGGGGAGTTCACCCCTCCACTTT. The encoded protein is CASRPDRGSSPLHF.

The CDR3 coding sequence is TGTGCCAGCCGAACAGACACATACGAGCAGTACTTC. Protein: CASRTDTYEQYF. The V call is TRBV6-5, the J call TRBJ2-7; no firm D call. The germline V and J ends were trimmed by 8 bases and 4 bases, with 12 bases remaining between them. The CDR3 is 12 residues long. Germline V gives CDR1 MNHEY, CDR2 SVGAGI.